This T cell receptor beta chain was profiled in a study of post-analysis software for immune sequencing data. Whole-study results and caveats: Among four to six TRBV segments more frequent in patients than controls were TRBV5-6, TRBV5-1 and TRBV20-1.

This CDR3 is 16 amino acids long. The germline V gene has CDR1 SEHNR and CDR2 FQNEAQ (reference sequence). Losses at the gene ends were 4 bases for V and 2 bases for J; bases not matched to a gene: 7. Unique molecular identifiers were built into the TCR beta cDNA libraries. In TCRdb, the PCR reads were re-called with MiXCR into one record per CDR3 protein. Found here are 600,000 to 700,000 distinct CDR3 sequences, about 60% of them singletons; the top ten hold approximately 10%. Comments on this clonotype: Antigen unknown.

Sequencing input: blood. This sequence originates from a girl aged 2 to 9 with multiple sclerosis. J is TRBJ2-7 and V is TRBV7-9; 11 nucleotides align to TRBD2. The CDR3 DNA is TGTGCCAGCAGCTATTTAGCGGGAGGGGTAACCTACGAGCAGTACTTC. This codes for CASSYLAGGVTYEQYF.